This TCR beta chain came from a study of technical replicates of blood from a few donors (TCRdb year 2017). Comment on this clone: Its antigen is unknown. Base quality data are lacking; no much larger clone is found one base away.

Receptor libraries were prepared by the immunoSEQ multiplex PCR assay. The table comes from immuneACCESS by way of TCRdb, which keeps in-frame sequences with V and J called. Part of the clones is missing from these tables; in studies checked, under half for an unresolved V gene and the rest for unknown reasons. The sample data list about 60,000 clones, and approximately 86% of these were observed just once. More than 4.5% of the sample belongs to the ten largest clones. The germline V gene yields SGHTA for CDR1 and FQGTGA for CDR2. Taken from cysteine to phenylalanine, the CDR3 has 16 residues. CDR3 DNA is the only sequence kept; it has 48 bases, read in frame from the first base. V has 4 bases trimmed and J has 5 bases trimmed; junction bases matching no gene number 9.

Recombination linked TRBV7-3 to TRBJ2-7; TRBD2 matches 12 bases in the middle. Specimen: PBMCs. The TCR originated in a human donor in good health. Some clones in this sample may be carry-over from other donors' samples. This receptor carries the CDR3 CASSSVSLAGGNEQYF. The DNA sequence is given as TGTGCCAGCAGCTCCGTTAGCCTAGCGGGAGGGAACGAGCAGTACTTC. Supplemented by the reference TRBV7-3 and TRBJ2-7 proteins around the CDR3, the complete variable domain is GAGVSQTPSNKVTEKGKYVELRCDPISGHTALYWYRQSLGQGPEFLIYFQGTGAADDSGLPNDRFFAVRPEGSVSTLKIQRTERGDSAVYLCASSSVSLAGGNEQYFGPGTRLTVT.